This TCR beta chain stems from a study of Ad26.COV2.S vaccination and SARS-CoV-2 variants. For the study at large: Donor got 5x10^10 or 1x10^11 viral particles of Ad26.COV2.S.

Indicated treatment: roughly 18 received Ad26.COV2.S at low or high dose, single or two shots; 5 received placebo; per-sample allocation not given. The samples date from day 63 after the first vaccine or placebo injection. Trimming cost V 4 bases and J 0 bases; bases outside gene matches: 4. Germline CDR1 reads SGDLS; CDR2 reads YYNGEE. This CDR3 comprises 17 residues. This clone has only a few counts. Its antigen remains unknown. Method: immunoSEQ multiplex PCR; TCRdb's copy keeps in-frame clones and lacks some. The sample includes 500,000 or so clones, approximately 92% seen only once; the top ten take around 2.6%. Whole-study findings and limits: It was vaccine recipients, not placebo recipients, who had the higher spike-specific TCR breadth. Vaccinees and placebo recipients showed similar non-spike TCR breadth. Total T cell responses may have been underestimated by the TCR breadth and depth analyses.

The starting material was peripheral blood, obtained in a trial of Ad26.COV2.S vaccine versus placebo. The sequence was obtained from a person aged 18-60 years who received the Ad26.COV2.S COVID-19 vaccine or a placebo. The chain links TRBV9 to TRBJ2-1, with TRBD2 matching 13 bases. The CDR3 nucleotides are TGTGCCAGCAGCCCTTGGACTAGCGGGAGCTCCTACAATGAGCAGTTCTTC. Its protein product is CASSPWTSGSSYNEQFF.